This T cell receptor beta chain is from a study of neurological immune-mediated disorders. The V and J ends lost 4 bases and 2 bases, in that order; junction bases with no gene match: 1. The CDR3 totals 13 residues. This clonotype was counted many times. TCRdb re-analysed the 5' RACE reads in MiXCR, keeping a single row per CDR3 protein. Of 71,000 or so distinct CDR3 sequences listed, 4.5% to 6.5% are singletons. Sequencing was carried out using PBMCs. The V gene is TRBV12-3 or TRBV12-4, the J gene TRBJ2-5; 7 nucleotides align to TRBD1. The receptor was derived from a woman in her twenties or thirties with multiple sclerosis. CDR3 bases: TGTGCCAGCAGTTCGACAGGGCAAGAGACCCAGTACTTC. Translated: CASSSTGQETQYF.